This note documents a single T cell receptor beta chain sequence. Antigen unknown. V lost 5 bases, J lost 4 bases, and 16 bases stayed unmatched. CDR3 length: 17 residues. Germline assignment: CDR1 SGHNT and CDR2 YENEEA. The table came from immunoSEQ multiplex PCR; TCRdb's copy has only in-frame clones and leaves some out. The table includes 30,000 to 40,000 clones, around 75% detected once. Researchers isolated CD4+ T cells once roughly ten days of culture had elapsed. Convalescent patients had PCR-confirmed SARS-CoV-2 infection between March and December 2020. Vaccination of participants consisted of two doses of either the BNT162b2 or mRNA-1273 vaccine. Cultures had half their medium replaced with IL-2 medium on days 3 and 7. The data originate from a study of vaccination effects on CD4 cells after COVID-19.

The receptor was isolated from a human donor who had a prior SARS-CoV-2 infection. Sequencing used CD4+ T cells from PBMCs cultured without peptide, obtained after COVID-19 vaccination. V usage is TRBV11-3 and J usage is TRBJ1-2; 7 nucleotides align to TRBD1. CDR3 residues: CASSPGQRGLLVYGYTF. Here the CDR3 DNA reads TGTGCCAGCAGCCCGGGACAGCGGGGTCTCCTTGTCTATGGCTACACCTTC.